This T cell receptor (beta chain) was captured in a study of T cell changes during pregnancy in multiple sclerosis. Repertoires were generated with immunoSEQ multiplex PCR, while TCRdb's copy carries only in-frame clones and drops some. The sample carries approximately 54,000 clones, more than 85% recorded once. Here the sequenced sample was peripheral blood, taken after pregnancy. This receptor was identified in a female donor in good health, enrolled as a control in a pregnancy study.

CDR3 coding DNA: TGTGCCAGCAGTACAGGACAGGGGCCTTACGAGCAGTACTTC. It is translated as CASSTGQGPYEQYF. This sequence joins TRBV6-5 and TRBJ2-7, with TRBD1 matching 9 bases. The V gene's germline CDR1 is MNHEY and CDR2 SVGAGI. This CDR3 contains 14 residues. Losses at the gene ends were 5 bases for V and 4 bases for J; bases not matched to a gene: 6.